Presented here are 21 T cell receptor beta chains from one specimen sequenced in a study of cytotoxic CD8 clonotypes in ibrutinib-treated CLL. Libraries were prepared by immunoSEQ multiplex PCR; TCRdb keeps only in-frame clonotypes and omits some of them. Of roughly 190,000 clones in the sample, roughly 72% were seen once. The sample in question was PBMCs, obtained after 24 months of ibrutinib treatment. The receptors originated from a human donor with chronic lymphocytic leukemia.

The chain is built from TRBV30 and TRBJ2-4; D might be TRBD1 or TRBD2, each matching 5 bases. Germline-derived CDR1 and CDR2 are GTSNPN and SVGIG (reference sequence). Deletions cut 5 bases from V and 2 bases from J, with 7 bases between. CDR3 length: 12 residues. CDR3 amino acids: CAWGGSKNIQYF. CDR3 DNA sequence: TGTGCCTGGGGGGGATCCAAAAACATTCAGTACTTC.

V and J are TRBV7-3 and TRBJ2-1; tentatively, D is TRBD1 or TRBD2 (5 bases each). Trimming took off 5 bases at V and 5 bases at J, with 13 bases between the two ends. This CDR3 comprises 14 residues. The V gene's germline CDR1 is SGHTA and CDR2 FQGTGA. CDR3 sequence reads: CASSPGTTNNEQFF. The CDR3 DNA reads as TGTGCCAGCAGCCCCGGGACCACCAACAATGAGCAGTTCTTC.

The rearrangement joins TRBV30 to TRBJ1-1; D ambiguous. Germline CDR1 GTSNPN, CDR2 SVGIG (reference sequence). The CDR3 runs 13 residues. V gave up 3 bases and J gave up 7 bases, with 15 bases separating them. CDR3 sequence (DNA): TGTGCCTGGAGAAGTCTCCGGCACTTTGAAGCTTTCTTT. Protein sequence: CAWRSLRHFEAFF.

This chain links TRBV5-6 with TRBJ2-7; no definite D call. V lost 4 bases to trimming and J lost 0 bases, with 5 bases between them. CDR1 and CDR2 (germline): SGHDT, YYEEEE. The CDR3 length is 12 residues. The CDR3 DNA is TGTGCCAGCAGCCACGACTCCTACGAGCAGTACTTC. Protein product: CASSHDSYEQYF.

The chain is built from TRBV5-1 and TRBJ2-7, with 10 bases identical to TRBD2. Trimming cost V 4 bases and J 5 bases; bases outside gene matches: 18. Germline CDR1 SGHRS, CDR2 YFSETQ. This CDR3 contains 18 residues. DNA for the CDR3: TGCGCCAGCAGCCTAAGAGCGGGAGGGCCTGTCAGGATCAACGAGCAGTACTTC. This codes for CASSLRAGGPVRINEQYF.

The CDR3 DNA sequence: TGTGCCAGCATCAAAGGGGGTGAGTCTTTCTTT. Encoded protein: CASIKGGESFF. The V gene is TRBV6-1, the J gene TRBJ1-1; weak D call: TRBD1 (6 bases). Germline values: CDR1 MNHNS, CDR2 SASEGT. The length of the CDR3 is 11 residues. With 7 bases removed from V and 12 bases from J, the gap between germline ends came to 15 bases.

For this clone: This sample also contains other DNA sequences that code for the same CDR3. The rearrangement joins TRBV6-5 to TRBJ1-1; the match to TRBD1 covers 7 bases. V was clipped by 2 bases and J by 4 bases; unmatched bases: 1. Germline assignment: CDR1 MNHEY and CDR2 SVGAGI. The CDR3 has 13 residues. Written as DNA, the CDR3 is TGTGCCAGCAGTTACAACAGGGGCACTGAAGCTTTCTTT. Its protein is CASSYNRGTEAFF.

Comment on this clone: Mismatch with germline at one junction end may stem from a read error. This chain uses TRBV7-7 with TRBJ1-3, with D uncertain. Germline loops: CDR1 SSHAT, CDR2 FNYEAQ (reference sequence). This CDR3 spans 15 amino acids. This chain's CDR3 is CASSLASAPGNTIYF. The CDR3, as DNA: TGTGCTAGCAGCTTAGCGTCCGCGCCGGGAAACACCATATATTTT.

This rearrangement joins TRBV28 to TRBJ2-7, with TRBD2 matching over 7 bases. The CDR3 length is 17 residues. J gave up 3 bases and V 1 base, and 12 bases lay outside the gene matches. Germline CDR1 MDHEN, CDR2 SYDVKM. CDR3 residues: CASSLSYSGLADYEQYF. The CDR3 region has the DNA TGTGCCAGCAGTTTATCTTACTCGGGGCTAGCGGACTACGAGCAGTACTTC.

The rearrangement links TRBV5-1 to TRBJ2-3, with 13 bases identical to TRBD2. V shed 3 bases, J shed 4 bases, and the junction held 8 bases outside the gene matches. CDR1 and CDR2 (germline): SGHRS, YFSETQ. The CDR3 sequence is 17 residues long. CDR3 nucleotides: TGCGCCAGCAGCTCCGGGACTAGCGGGATCCTGGCAGATACGCAGTATTTT. Its protein is CASSSGTSGILADTQYF. The variable domain in full, completed from reference TRBV5-1 and TRBJ2-3, reads KAGVTQTPRYLIKTRGQQVTLSCSPISGHRSVSWYQQTPGQGLQFLFEYFSETQRNKGNFPGRFSGRQFSNSRSEMNVSTLELGDSALYLCASSSGTSGILADTQYFGPGTRLTVL.

The V gene is TRBV28, the J gene TRBJ2-7; D may be TRBD2 (6 bases). The CDR3 is 15 residues long. In germline, CDR1 is MDHEN, CDR2 SYDVKM. V lost 7 bases and J lost 2, with 18 bases in between. In DNA form, the CDR3 reads TGTGCCAGCACCGGTAGCGGATCTTTAACCTACGAGCAGTACTTC. This sequence encodes CASTGSGSLTYEQYF.

CDR3 region: CASSLRGRGYEQYF. The CDR3 nucleotides are TGTGCCAGCAGCTTGCGCGGGAGGGGCTACGAGCAGTACTTC. The rearrangement joins TRBV5-8 to TRBJ2-7; 9 bases match TRBD2. The CDR3 runs to 14 residues. The V gene's germline CDR1 is SGHTS and CDR2 YDEGEE. V lost 1 base, J lost 3 bases, and 2 bases stayed unmatched.

V is TRBV29-1 and J is TRBJ2-7; D unresolved. V lost 4 bases and J 4 bases, leaving 5 bases between the germline ends. In germline, CDR1 is SQVTM, CDR2 ANQGSEA. The CDR3 is 10 amino acids. The CDR3, as DNA: TGCAGCGTTGGAACGTACGAGCAGTACTTC. As protein: CSVGTYEQYF.

J is TRBJ2-5 and V is TRBV10-1, with TRBD2 identical over 8 bases. V lost 10 bases to trimming and J lost 4 bases; unmatched junction nucleotides: 14. Germline CDR1 WNHNN, CDR2 SYGVQD (reference sequence). The CDR3 length is 15 residues. Written as DNA, the CDR3 is TGCGCCAAAAAGCGGGAGTCCTTCTTTTCAGAGACCCAGTACTTC. Translated, it gives CAKKRESFFSETQYF.

V usage is TRBV29-1 and J usage is TRBJ2-7; 12 nucleotides align to TRBD2. The V gene's germline CDR1 is SQVTM and CDR2 ANQGSEA. After removal of 7 bases from V and 1 base from J, the junction contained 5 bases not matched to a gene. The CDR3 extends over 14 amino acids. The CDR3 loop reads CSAGGTSGSYEQYF. As DNA, the CDR3 is TGCAGCGCCGGCGGGACTAGCGGGTCCTACGAGCAGTACTTC.

The J gene is TRBJ2-7, the V gene TRBV7-2, with 7 bases that match TRBD1. This CDR3 has 15 amino acids. V shed 4 bases, J shed 2 bases, and the junction held 8 bases outside the gene matches. CDR1 is SGHTA and CDR2 is FQGNSA in the germline V gene. The CDR3 protein is CASSSGTEPPYEQYF. The CDR3 DNA follows: TGTGCCAGCAGCTCCGGGACAGAACCCCCCTACGAGCAGTACTTC.

The chain is built from TRBV30 and TRBJ2-3; 15 bases map to TRBD2. Germline V gene data show CDR1 as GTSNPN and CDR2 as SVGIG (reference sequence). The CDR3 totals 21 residues. Germline trimming cut 0 bases from V and 0 bases from J; bases unmatched to any gene: 13. In DNA, the CDR3 is TGTGCCTGGAGTGTACGATTCCTTGGGACTAGCGGGGGGCTTAGCACAGATACGCAGTATTTT. Its translation: CAWSVRFLGTSGGLSTDTQYF.

The chain is built from TRBV6-6 and TRBJ2-7; a weak D match, TRBD1 (6 bases). V was trimmed by 6 bases and J by 2 bases, leaving 17 bases between them. Germline-derived CDR1 and CDR2 are MNHNY and SVGAGI (reference sequence). CDR3 length: 15 residues. The CDR3 is CASRTGTLQAYEQYF. CDR3 sequence (DNA): TGTGCCAGCAGAACCGGGACACTTCAGGCCTACGAGCAGTACTTC.

The rearrangement links TRBV6-6 to TRBJ1-3; no definite D call. CDR1 and CDR2 (germline): MNHNY, SVGAGI (reference sequence). V was clipped by 8 bases and J by 0 bases, with 8 bases between them. The CDR3 is made up of 13 amino acids. In DNA, the CDR3 is TGTGCCAGCGGGTATAACTCTGGAAACACCATATATTTT. Its translation: CASGYNSGNTIYF.

This chain connects TRBV6-5 to TRBJ2-7; 11 positions match TRBD2. The length of the CDR3 is 14 residues. CDR1 MNHEY and CDR2 SVGAGI come from the germline V gene. V was pared by 6 bases and J by 7 bases, with 8 bases of the junction left unmatched. The CDR3 bases are TGTGCCAGCAGCCCGGGACTAGCGGCCCCAGAGCAGTACTTC. As protein: CASSPGLAAPEQYF.

This clone has a handful of counts. This rearrangement joins TRBV4-1 to TRBJ2-1; 7 positions match TRBD2. The CDR3 spans 16 residues. Trimming cost V 1 base and J 9 bases; bases outside gene matches: 12. Per the germline V gene, CDR1 is MGHRA and CDR2 is YSYEKL. CDR3 in amino acids: CASSQVLRRELGEQFF. The DNA for the CDR3 is TGCGCCAGCAGCCAAGTTCTTCGGCGGGAGCTGGGTGAGCAGTTCTTC.